This T cell receptor beta chain was captured by sequencing in a study of blood T cell repertoires in COVID-19. Study-level information: COVID-19 samples from acute and convalescent phases originated in the United States, Italy and Spain. From T cells, B-cell-depleted T cells, or PBMCs came the material, which was cDNA or gDNA.

Under the authors' procedure: Reference gene primers were amplified, and this amplification served to estimate nucleated cell counts. TCRdb's table, derived via immunoSEQ multiplex PCR, lists solely in-frame clones and lacks some. Clone size and the V and J calls come from that table; the DNA yielded D and trimming. The data contain 70,000 to 80,000 clones, approximately 85% of them seen just once; the ten biggest clones take up approximately 32%. Germline V CDR1 and CDR2: SGHRS, YFSETQ. Trimming cost V 0 bases and J 4 bases; bases outside gene matches: 3. The CDR3 extends over 16 amino acids. The sample consisted of peripheral blood. The chain employs TRBV5-1 and TRBJ2-5, with 13 nucleotides matching TRBD2. This receptor was taken from a woman older than 75 with active or convalescent COVID-19. In DNA, the CDR3 is TGCGCCAGCAGCTTGGAACTAGCGGGGGGGCTAGAGACCCAGTACTTC. Protein: CASSLELAGGLETQYF.